These T cell receptor beta chains were read from a single sample in a study of PD-L1 blockade in urothelial cancer. The assay was immunoSEQ multiplex PCR, and TCRdb's table has in-frame clones only and misses some. The sample holds about 88,000 clones, more than 85% seen once. Material: PBMCs, obtained around atezolizumab (anti-PD-L1) treatment. The receptors stem from a man aged 55 to 70 with urothelial cancer. CDR3s include the opening cysteine and the closing phenylalanine or tryptophan. Fields, in order: J gene, V gene, clone size, D gene, CDR3 protein, CDR3 DNA. D genes are given only for firm matches. For some rows the clone size is stated as once, few or many, or as a class when expanded; others skip it.

>TRBJ2-2|TRBV4-1|-|-
CASSQGRWGRTGELFF
TGCGCCAGCAGCCAAGGACGGTGGGGGAGGACCGGGGAGCTGTTTTTT
>TRBJ2-3|TRBV14|-|TRBD2
CASSPKRLAGNTDTQYF
TGTGCCAGCAGCCCGAAAAGACTAGCGGGAAACACAGATACGCAGTATTTT
>TRBJ2-3|TRBV6-5|-|TRBD2
CASSYSLAGAVTQYF
TGTGCCAGCAGTTACTCGCTAGCGGGAGCGGTCACGCAGTATTTT
>TRBJ2-7|TRBV7-9|-|TRBD1
CASSLAWEGGSSYEQYF
TGTGCCAGCAGCTTAGCGTGGGAAGGGGGCTCATCCTACGAGCAGTACTTC
>TRBJ1-5|TRBV6-1|few|-
CAVQGLLSNQPQHF
TGTGCCGTACAGGGTTTGTTAAGCAATCAGCCCCAGCATTTT
>TRBJ1-2|TRBV27|-|-
CASSPYRERGGYTF
TGTGCCAGCAGTCCCTACCGGGAGAGGGGTGGCTACACCTTC
>TRBJ2-1|TRBV5-1|-|TRBD2
CASRYDSGHRPNEQFF
TGCGCCAGCAGGTACGATAGCGGGCACCGACCTAATGAGCAGTTCTTC
>TRBJ1-1|TRBV27|-|TRBD1
CASSPHTGALGAFF
TGTGCCAGCAGTCCTCACACAGGGGCGCTGGGAGCTTTCTTT
>TRBJ2-5|TRBV7-9|-|-
CASSLAESRMGETQYF
TGTGCCAGCAGCTTAGCCGAGTCGAGGATGGGAGAGACCCAGTACTTC
>TRBJ2-7|TRBV5-1|once|TRBD2
CASSLESSGSWDEQYF
TGCGCCAGCAGCTTGGAGAGTAGCGGGAGCTGGGACGAGCAGTACTTC
>TRBJ2-3|TRBV4-3|-|-
CASSQGVQGRDTQYF
TGCGCCAGCAGCCAAGGGGTCCAGGGCCGAGATACGCAGTATTTT
>TRBJ2-7|TRBV5-4|-|TRBD2
CASSLGGLAGPYEQYF
TGTGCCAGCAGCTTGGGTGGACTAGCAGGGCCCTACGAGCAGTACTTC
>TRBJ2-1|TRBV4-2|-|TRBD1
CASSRGTGDNEQFF
TGTGCCAGCAGCCGGGGGACAGGGGACAATGAGCAGTTCTTC
>TRBJ1-2|TRBV30|-|-
CAWDLRGGGGYTF
TGTGCCTGGGACCTCAGAGGGGGGGGTGGCTACACCTTC
>TRBJ1-5|TRBV30|-|-
CAWSSPEAGSNQPQHF
TGTGCCTGGAGTTCCCCAGAGGCAGGGAGCAATCAGCCCCAGCATTTT
>TRBJ2-1|TRBV19|-|-
CASSIPRTPPSNEQFF
TGTGCCAGTAGTATACCGCGGACACCGCCAAGCAATGAGCAGTTCTTC
>TRBJ2-7|TRBV7-2|-|TRBD2
CASSQASSGSPYEQYF
TGTGCCAGCAGCCAAGCTTCTAGCGGGAGCCCCTACGAGCAGTACTTC
>TRBJ2-1|TRBV7-6|-|-
CASSLALDNEQFF
TGTGCCAGCAGCTTAGCACTAGACAATGAGCAGTTCTTC
>TRBJ1-2|TRBV27|-|-
CASSLSGRRYGYTF
TGTGCCAGCAGTTTATCGGGAAGGAGGTATGGCTACACCTTC
>TRBJ2-2|TRBV5-1|once|-
CASSLGQNTGELFF
TGCGCCAGCAGCTTGGGTCAGAACACCGGGGAGCTGTTTTTT
>TRBJ2-7|TRBV28|-|-
CASSFANSYEQYF
TGTGCCAGCAGTTTTGCTAACTCCTACGAGCAGTACTTC
>TRBJ2-1|TRBV2|-|TRBD2
CASSWLAGVQYSLF
TGTGCCAGCAGCTGGCTAGCGGGGGTCCAATACTCACTCTTC
>TRBJ1-1|TRBV19|-|TRBD1
CASSIPGTGAEAFF
TGTGCCAGTAGTATTCCCGGGACAGGGGCTGAAGCTTTCTTT
>TRBJ1-2|TRBV6-5|-|TRBD1
CASSYSGTDYGYTF
TGTGCCAGCAGTTACTCCGGGACAGATTATGGCTACACCTTC
>TRBJ2-7|TRBV2|-|-
CASSGTGSPYEQYF
TGTGCCAGCAGTGGAACAGGGTCTCCCTACGAGCAGTACTTC
>TRBJ2-1|TRBV7-2|-|-
CASSPLGASYNEQFF
TGTGCCAGCAGCCCTTTGGGGGCCTCCTACAATGAGCAGTTCTTC
>TRBJ2-5|TRBV7-2|-|TRBD2
CASSLAQLAGQETQYF
TGTGCCAGCAGCTTAGCGCAGCTAGCGGGGCAAGAGACCCAGTACTTC
>TRBJ2-5|TRBV9|-|TRBD1
CASNKQGAGETQYF
TGTGCCAGCAATAAACAGGGGGCCGGAGAGACCCAGTACTTC
>TRBJ2-3|TRBV9|-|TRBD2
CASSARIGLAGGENTQYF
TGTGCCAGCAGCGCCCGCATCGGACTAGCGGGGGGTGAAAATACGCAGTATTTT
>TRBJ1-2|TRBV19|-|TRBD1
CASSPGTGGAVHGYTF
TGTGCCAGTAGTCCCGGGACAGGGGGCGCGGTCCATGGCTACACCTTC
>TRBJ2-7|TRBV23-1|-|TRBD2
CASSRSRGGEQYF
TGCGCCAGCAGCCGGAGCCGGGGGGGGGAGCAGTACTTC
>TRBJ2-7|TRBV4-3|-|-
CASSRDLGHYEQYF
TGCGCCAGCAGCCGGGACTTAGGGCACTACGAGCAGTACTTC
>TRBJ2-7|TRBV10-2|-|TRBD2
CASMGGAGGSNEQYF
TGCGCCAGCATGGGAGGAGCGGGGGGCTCTAACGAGCAGTACTTC
>TRBJ2-2|TRBV30|few|-
CAWSKGITGELFF
TGTGCCTGGAGTAAGGGGATAACCGGGGAGCTGTTTTTT
>TRBJ1-2|TRBV30|-|-
CAWSFNDGYTF
TGTGCCTGGAGTTTTAATGATGGCTACACCTTC
>TRBJ2-7|TRBV11-2|once|-
CASSLDEGTFPYEQYF
TGTGCCAGCAGCTTAGATGAGGGGACATTCCCCTACGAGCAGTACTTC
>TRBJ1-1|TRBV7-2|-|TRBD1
CASSLKTGGGTEAFF
TGTGCCAGCAGCTTAAAAACAGGGGGCGGCACTGAAGCTTTCTTT
>TRBJ1-2|TRBV28|-|-
CASVYMGADYGYTF
TGTGCCAGCGTCTATATGGGCGCTGACTATGGCTACACCTTC
>TRBJ2-7|TRBV4-1|-|-
CASSQEGGYEQYF
TGCGCCAGCAGCCAAGAGGGGGGCTACGAGCAGTACTTC
>TRBJ1-4|TRBV7-9|-|-
CASSLVGGVNEKLFF
TGTGCCAGCAGCTTAGTGGGGGGAGTTAATGAAAAACTGTTTTTT
>TRBJ2-1|TRBV9|-|TRBD2
CASSQGTSGGDEQFF
TGTGCCAGCAGCCAAGGGACTAGCGGGGGTGATGAGCAGTTCTTC
>TRBJ2-5|TRBV7-9|-|-
CASSRDVRETQYF
TGTGCCAGCAGCCGGGATGTTCGAGAGACCCAGTACTTC
>TRBJ1-5|TRBV4-1|-|TRBD1
CASSQEGQLSNQPQHF
TGCGCCAGCAGCCAAGAGGGACAGTTAAGCAATCAGCCCCAGCATTTT
>TRBJ1-2|TRBV7-3|-|TRBD1
CASSSQGGLGGYTF
TGTGCCAGCAGCTCACAGGGGGGGCTCGGAGGCTACACCTTC
>TRBJ2-5|TRBV6-4|-|TRBD1
CASSRPGTGIQGGQETQYF
TGTGCCAGCAGCAGACCCGGGACAGGAATTCAAGGGGGCCAAGAGACCCAGTACTTC
>TRBJ2-5|TRBV9|-|TRBD2
CASSPSGKETQYF
TGTGCCAGCAGCCCTAGCGGGAAAGAGACCCAGTACTTC
>TRBJ1-1|TRBV14|few|TRBD1
CASRRTGVTEAFF
TGTGCCAGCAGACGAACAGGGGTTACTGAAGCTTTCTTT
>TRBJ2-1|TRBV1|-|-
CTSSQGGMGLAGYNEQFF
TGCACCAGCAGCCAAGGGGGAATGGGACTAGCGGGCTACAATGAGCAGTTCTTC
>TRBJ2-6|TRBV5-6|-|TRBD1
CASSLIDRGWSSGANVLTF
TGTGCCAGCAGCCTGATCGACAGGGGGTGGAGCTCTGGGGCCAACGTCCTGACTTTC
>TRBJ2-1|TRBV10-1|-|TRBD2
CASSPELAGVNNEQFF
TGCGCCAGCAGTCCCGAACTAGCGGGGGTCAACAATGAGCAGTTCTTC
>TRBJ2-5|TRBV4-3|-|TRBD2
CASSQGSSGGALETQYF
TGCGCCAGCAGCCAAGGGTCTAGCGGGGGGGCTTTGGAGACCCAGTACTTC
>TRBJ2-1|TRBV19|-|-
CASSMRGGALSLLGEQFF
TGTGCCAGTAGTATGAGAGGGGGGGCCCTCTCTTTGTTGGGTGAGCAGTTCTTC
>TRBJ1-2|TRBV4-2|-|-
CASSPGGTNNYGYTF
TGTGCCAGCAGCCCCGGCGGTACCAATAACTATGGCTACACCTTC
>TRBJ2-5|TRBV6-1|-|-
CASILGTDQETQYF
TGTGCCTCAATCCTAGGTACGGACCAAGAGACCCAGTACTTC
>TRBJ2-7|TRBV7-2|once|TRBD1
CASSLTGGQSYEQYF
TGTGCCAGCAGCCTGACAGGGGGTCAGTCCTACGAGCAGTACTTC
>TRBJ2-1|TRBV9|-|-
CASTEGVTPHNEQFF
TGTGCCAGCACCGAAGGGGTTACCCCCCACAATGAGCAGTTCTTC
>TRBJ2-5|TRBV9|-|TRBD2
CASSPHGGETQYF
TGTGCCAGCAGCCCCCACGGGGGGGAGACCCAGTACTTC
>TRBJ2-3|TRBV7-2|-|-
CASSLGQDPTDTQYF
TGTGCCAGCAGCTTAGGACAGGACCCCACAGATACGCAGTATTTT
>TRBJ2-5|TRBV7-9|-|-
CASSFALTEETQYF
TGTGCCAGCAGCTTCGCGCTCACGGAAGAGACCCAGTACTTC